Included here is one TCR beta chain sequence, with context. Repertoires were generated with immunoSEQ multiplex PCR, while TCRdb's copy carries only in-frame clones and drops some. The sample carries hundreds of thousands of clones, less than 90% recorded once. This sample was included in a study of blood T cell repertoires in COVID-19. On the study more broadly: Sources were T cells, B-cell-depleted T cells, or PBMCs; the material itself was cDNA or gDNA.

Germline V gene data show CDR1 as PRHDT and CDR2 as FYEKMQ (reference sequence). The V gene end was trimmed by 5 bases and the J gene end by 8 bases; junction bases not matched to a gene: 11. The CDR3 loop spans 17 amino acids. The chain is built from TRBV13 and TRBJ2-2; 13 positions agree with TRBD2. The clonotype originates from a woman in her forties or fifties who had recovered from COVID-19. The specimen was PBMCs or T cells enriched from blood (not recorded which). The CDR3: CASSPTSGRAIRGELFF. As DNA, the CDR3 is TGTGCCAGCAGCCCAACTAGCGGGAGGGCCATCCGGGGGGAGCTGTTTTTT.